These 5 T cell receptor beta chains originate from one sample sequenced in a study of shared clonotypes between healthy human individuals. Assay used: immunoSEQ multiplex PCR; TCRdb lists only in-frame clones, some missing. Among 2.5 million or so clones, around nine tenths were seen once, and the ten largest hold under 0.15%. The material sequenced was naive CD4+ T cells sorted from blood. Described subset: CD45RA+ positively selected. These TCRs come from a man younger than 30 in good health.

The chain carries TRBV6-5 and TRBJ2-7; D unclear. The CDR3 loop spans 14 amino acids. Germline V gene lookup returns CDR1 MNHEY and CDR2 SVGAGI. V lost 5 bases and J lost 0, with 11 bases in between. CDR3 nucleotide sequence: TGTGCCAGCAGTCTGCAGCCCGGCTCCTACGAGCAGTACTTC. Amino acids: CASSLQPGSYEQYF.

The chain carries TRBV10-3 and TRBJ1-1; D possibly corresponds to TRBD1 (6 bases). V was shortened by 6 bases and J by 5 bases, with 13 bases between the two germline ends. This CDR3 has 13 residues. Per the germline V gene, CDR1 is ENHRY and CDR2 is SYGVKD. The CDR3 loop reads CAIRGDKETEAFF. The CDR3 DNA is TGTGCCATCAGAGGGGACAAGGAGACTGAAGCTTTCTTT.

The chain has TRBV5-1 and TRBJ1-5; TRBD1 matches 8 bases. CDR1 SGHRS and CDR2 YFSETQ come from the germline V gene. Germline trimming cut 4 bases from V and 8 bases from J; bases unmatched to any gene: 8. The CDR3 is made up of 14 amino acids. CDR3 in amino acids: CASSVTGGLEPQHF. The CDR3 nucleotides read TGCGCCAGCAGCGTCACAGGGGGATTGGAGCCCCAGCATTTT.

This sequence joins TRBV11-2 and TRBJ1-5; no firm D call. Between the trimmed V and J ends, which lost 1 base and 3 bases, there was a span of 7 bases. CDR1 is SGHAT, CDR2 FQNNGV, per germline. The CDR3 has 14 amino acids. The CDR3 nucleotides are TGTGCCAGCAGCTTAGGGCAGGCCAATCAGCCCCAGCATTTT. It codes for CASSLGQANQPQHF.

The rearrangement links TRBV27 to TRBJ2-1; 9 bases line up with TRBD1. The CDR3 totals 14 residues. V lost 4 bases and J lost 12; bases outside the gene matches: 10. Per germline, CDR1 MNHEY and CDR2 SMNVEV (reference sequence). CDR3 protein: CASSSGTGGAGQFF. CDR3 in DNA: TGTGCCAGCAGTTCCGGTACAGGGGGCGCCGGGCAGTTCTTC.